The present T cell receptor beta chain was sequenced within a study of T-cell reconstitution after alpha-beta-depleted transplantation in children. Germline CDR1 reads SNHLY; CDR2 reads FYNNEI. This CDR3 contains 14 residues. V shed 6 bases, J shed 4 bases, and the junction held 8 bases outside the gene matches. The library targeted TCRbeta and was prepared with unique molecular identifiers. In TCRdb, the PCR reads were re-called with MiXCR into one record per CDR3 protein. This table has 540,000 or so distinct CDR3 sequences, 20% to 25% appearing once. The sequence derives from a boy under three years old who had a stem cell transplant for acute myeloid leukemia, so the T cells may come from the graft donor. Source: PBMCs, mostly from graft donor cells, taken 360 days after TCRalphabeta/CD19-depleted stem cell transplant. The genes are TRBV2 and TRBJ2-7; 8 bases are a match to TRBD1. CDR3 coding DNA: TGTGCCAGCAGCCCGGGACAGGTTCCTTACGAGCAGTACGTC. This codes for CASSPGQVPYEQYV.